The present entry profiles one T cell receptor (beta chain) with its context. Only in-frame clones appear in the TCRdb table, and some are missing; sequencing was by immunoSEQ multiplex PCR. Of approximately 260,000 clones in the sample, more than 70% are singletons; the top ten hold approximately 2.1%. These data belong to a study of blood T cell repertoires in COVID-19. The CDR3 extends over 12 amino acids. V dropped 1 base and J dropped 4 bases, with 5 bases sitting between them. The V gene's germline CDR1 is LNHDA and CDR2 SQIVND (reference sequence). The receptor was isolated from a woman between 40 and 55 years old who had recovered from COVID-19. The sample taken for sequencing was peripheral blood. V usage is TRBV19 and J usage is TRBJ2-7; D is unresolved. The CDR3 spells CASSIGTYEQYF. The CDR3, as DNA: TGTGCCAGTAGTATAGGAACTTACGAGCAGTACTTC.